The T cell receptor (beta chain) under discussion was sequenced for a study of vaccination effects on CD4 cells after COVID-19. Background on the study: The vaccine given was either BNT162b2 or mRNA-1273, in two doses.

Cultured cells yielded isolated CD4+ T cells after around 10 days. Cells had half their medium changed to IL-2 medium on days 3 and 7. This clone has more than one count but fewer than ten. Antigen specificity is unknown. Germline V gives CDR1 MNHEY, CDR2 SVGEGT. V lost 4 bases, J lost 4 bases, and 4 bases stayed unmatched. The CDR3 runs to 14 residues. Profiling relied on immunoSEQ multiplex PCR, and the TCRdb table lists in-frame clones only, not all of them. The sample contains 50,000 to 70,000 clones, approximately 72% of which appear only once. Overall study results and limits: At late timepoints after vaccination, vaccine- and infection-induced clones shrank markedly.

The specimen was CD4+ T cells from PBMCs cultured without peptide, collected before COVID-19 vaccination. The V gene is TRBV6-2 or TRBV6-3, the J gene TRBJ1-5; 7 bases agree with TRBD1. The TCR comes from a human donor who had a prior SARS-CoV-2 infection. The CDR3 bases are TGTGCCAGCAGTTCGACAGGGACAAATCAGCCCCAGCATTTT. Translation: CASSSTGTNQPQHF.